This section outlines one T cell receptor beta chain sequence together with its context. This clone's antigen is unknown. No much larger clone exists at a distance of one base, and base qualities are not known. The data derive from a study of OX40 agonist ivuxolimab in advanced cancers. Background on the whole study: Ivuxolimab, which targeted the costimulatory receptor OX40 (CD134), was an agonistic, fully human IgG2 monoclonal antibody. Prior anti-PD-1, anti-PD-L1 or anti-CTLA-4 therapy was permitted, and about two fifths of dose-escalation patients had received checkpoint inhibitors. The paper describes the monotherapy dose-escalation part (N = 52 patients) of the phase I trial of ivuxolimab. Partial responses were achieved by three dose-escalation patients, of whom one had hepatocellular carcinoma and two had cutaneous melanoma. Intravenous ivuxolimab was administered to patients every 2 weeks at six dose levels: 0.01, 0.1, 0.3, 1.5, 3 and 10 mg/kg. Peripheral TCRbeta sequencing aimed to test whether ivuxolimab altered TCR sequence diversity and caused clonal T-cell expansion. Among the roughly 50 dose-escalation patients, some 20 had hepatocellular carcinoma, around 15 melanoma, 9 renal cell carcinoma and 9 head and neck cancer. In the dose-escalation cohort, roughly 80% of patients were male, and the mean age was about 55 years, with a range of 23 to 79.

CDR1 and CDR2, per the germline V gene, are MGHRA and YSYEKL. Inclusive of the bounding cysteine and phenylalanine, the CDR3 is 14 residues long. Left in the record is the CDR3 DNA by itself, 42 bases read in frame from the first base. V drops 0 bases and J drops 6 bases, leaving 9 bases in between. For sequencing of the TCRbeta CDR3 region, genomic DNA was extracted from the sorted cells. The immunoSEQ Assay was used to sequence the TCRbeta CDR3 regions. Sourced from immuneACCESS, this table was stored by TCRdb with only in-frame sequences that have V and J called. A share of the clones is absent; for the studies checked, an unresolved V gene accounts for under half, and the remainder has no known explanation. The sample table records over 40,000 clones; roughly four fifths of these occur just once. The ten biggest clones cover over 3% of the sample. What the research found in general, with its limitations: The antigen specificity of the peripheral T cells that underwent clonal expansion was not determined. Low levels of normalized T-cell clonal expansion were also seen in some patients who did not respond. Clonal expansion of both CD4+ and CD8+ blood T cells was observed from baseline to week 6 at doses 0.1 to 3.0 mg/kg. In the 0.1-3.0 mg/kg groups, partial responders had among the lowest normalized peripheral clonal expansion, particularly in CD8+ T cells. On average, CD8+ T cells showed more expanded clones than CD4+ T cells after ivuxolimab.

The trial excluded patients who had a history of autoimmune disease or were on systemic immunosuppression. Peripheral blood for TCR sequencing was collected from all dose cohorts at baseline, on cycle 4 day 1, and on cycle 7 day 1. Samples were obtained from an open-label, multicenter, first-in-human phase I dose-escalation trial of ivuxolimab. The trial enrolled adults with locally advanced or metastatic head and neck squamous cell, hepatocellular, melanoma or renal cell carcinoma. Before TCR sequencing, CD4+ T cells and CD8+ T cells were sorted from peripheral blood as separate populations. Recombination connected TRBV4-1 to TRBJ2-1; the D gene assignment is ambiguous. The sample in question was CD4+ or CD8+ T cells sorted from blood, obtained in a trial of the OX40 agonist ivuxolimab. The clonotype was recovered from an adult with an advanced solid tumor such as melanoma, head and neck, liver or kidney cancer. The CDR3 reads CASSQEGASNEQFF. The nucleotides read TGCGCCAGCAGCCAAGAAGGAGCTAGCAATGAGCAGTTCTTC.